This note documents a single TCR beta chain sequence. What this receptor recognizes is not known. No base-level quality is on record; no much larger clone is a single base apart. Collaborating institutions collected whole blood in K2EDTA tubes following their own protocols. For TCRbeta analysis, collaborators shipped samples in one of three forms: frozen whole blood, isolated PBMCs, or DNA extracted from either of those sample types. TCRbeta CDR3 regions were amplified from genomic DNA using the immunoSEQ Assay, a bias-controlled multiplex PCR. In the paper's pipeline: Within the assay, amplification of reference gene primers was used to estimate how many nucleated cells each sample contained. To quantify the absolute abundance of each unique TCRbeta CDR3 rearrangement, sequence reads were collapsed and filtered. For each sample, productive Simpson clonality was calculated as the square root of Simpson's diversity index over productive rearrangements. Sourced from immuneACCESS, this table was stored by TCRdb with only in-frame sequences that have V and J called. A share of the clones is absent; for the studies checked, an unresolved V gene accounts for under half, and the remainder has no known explanation. V, J and clone size reflect that table, while D and trimming were determined from the DNA. Recorded for this sample are about 140,000 clones; 85% to 90% of them occurred a single time. Over 8% of the sample is held by the ten biggest clonotypes.

This specimen comes from a study of blood T cell repertoires in COVID-19 (dated by TCRdb to 2018 to 2020). Study-level background: Samples covering the acute and convalescent phases of COVID-19 were provided by collaborators in the United States, Italy and Spain. The material from the prospective study consisted of cDNA or gDNA derived from T cells, B-cell-depleted T cells, or PBMCs. Subjects who had been exposed to COVID-19, were actively infected with it, or had recovered from it provided the deeply sampled blood TCRbeta repertoires that made up the dataset. The repertoires were made available in a free public database intended to serve as a resource for research on the immune response to SARS-CoV-2. Samples were obtained from the ongoing ImmuneRACE study (first 160 participants) and from over 1,000 subjects provided by 6 global collaborators. Nearly every sample came with metadata listing a de-identified subject ID, COVID-19 status, age in years and sex. Where HLA class I and class II types were available, the types were taken from metadata supplied by the sample provider, not from assay-based typing.

General study outcomes and caveats: Clinical and demographic metadata were provided uncurated, with the amount varying by source and participant.

The V end gives up 4 bases and the J end 7 bases, leaving 14 bases in the junction not matched to a gene. Measured from the cysteine to the phenylalanine, the CDR3 is 17 residues long. The sequence is cut down to CDR3 DNA, 51 bases in frame from base 1. CDR1 is given as SGHRS and CDR2 as YFSETQ, both from the germline V gene. Recombination connected TRBV5-1 to TRBJ2-7, with 13 junctional bases fitting TRBD2. The TCR was taken from a woman aged 55-69 years with acute or convalescent COVID-19. Sequences were obtained from peripheral blood. The CDR3 corresponds to CASSPGLAGSRRGEQYF. In nucleotides, the sequence is TGCGCCAGCAGCCCGGGACTAGCGGGGTCCCGTCGGGGGGAGCAGTACTTC. The entire variable domain, with the stretches around the CDR3 drawn from the reference TRBV5-1 and TRBJ2-7 proteins, is KAGVTQTPRYLIKTRGQQVTLSCSPISGHRSVSWYQQTPGQGLQFLFEYFSETQRNKGNFPGRFSGRQFSNSRSEMNVSTLELGDSALYLCASSPGLAGSRRGEQYFGPGTRLTVT.